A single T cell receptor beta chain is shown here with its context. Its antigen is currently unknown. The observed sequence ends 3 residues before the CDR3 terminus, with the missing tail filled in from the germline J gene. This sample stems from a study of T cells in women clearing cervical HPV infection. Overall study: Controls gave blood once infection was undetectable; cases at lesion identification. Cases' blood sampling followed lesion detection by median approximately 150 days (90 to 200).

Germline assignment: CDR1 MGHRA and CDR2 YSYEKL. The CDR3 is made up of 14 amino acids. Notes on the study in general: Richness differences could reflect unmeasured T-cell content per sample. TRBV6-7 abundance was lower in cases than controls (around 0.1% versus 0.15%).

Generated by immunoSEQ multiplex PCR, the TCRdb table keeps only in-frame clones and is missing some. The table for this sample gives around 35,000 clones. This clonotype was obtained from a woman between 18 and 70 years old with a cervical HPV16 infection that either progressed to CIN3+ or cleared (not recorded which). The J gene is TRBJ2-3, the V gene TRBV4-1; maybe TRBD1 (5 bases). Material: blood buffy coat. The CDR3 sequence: CASSLQELQETQYF. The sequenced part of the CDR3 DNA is TGCGCCAGCAGCCTACAGGAGCTCCAAGAGACG.